This record covers a single TCR beta chain. Its antigen is unidentified. The data derive from a study of radiotherapy plus CTLA-4 blockade in lung cancer. About the study: Objective responses occurred in roughly a sixth of patients; around 30% had disease control.

Focal radiation plus CTLA-4 blockade with ipilimumab was administered to patients who had chemo-refractory metastatic non-small-cell lung cancer. Clones were sequenced by immunoSEQ multiplex PCR, and TCRdb holds only the in-frame ones, with some missing. This table holds about 29,000 clones, approximately 78% found once. The study's findings and limits: Per reports, early blood T cell clone dynamics, plus interferon-beta, forecast response most strongly. Blood TCR clones of tumor origin expanded after radiotherapy plus ipilimumab.

The source of this sequence is a human donor with non-small cell lung cancer that progressed on radiotherapy plus ipilimumab. The material sequenced was peripheral blood, taken from a patient treated with radiotherapy plus ipilimumab.

CDR3 coding DNA: TGTGCCAGCTCGCCTACGACAGCTAATTCACCCCTCCACTTT. As protein: CASSPTTANSPLHF. The chain employs TRBV18 and TRBJ1-6, with TRBD1 as a possible D gene (5 bases). This CDR3 comprises 14 residues. Trimming cost V 6 bases and J 6 bases, with 12 bases left between them. Germline V gives CDR1 KGHSH, CDR2 LQKENI. Complete variable domain (other parts from reference TRBV18 and TRBJ1-6): NAGVMQNPRHLVRRRGQEARLRCSPMKGHSHVYWYRQLPEEGLKFMVYLQKENIIDESGMPKERFSAEFPKEGPSILRIQQVVRGDSAAYFCASSPTTANSPLHFGNGTRLTVT.